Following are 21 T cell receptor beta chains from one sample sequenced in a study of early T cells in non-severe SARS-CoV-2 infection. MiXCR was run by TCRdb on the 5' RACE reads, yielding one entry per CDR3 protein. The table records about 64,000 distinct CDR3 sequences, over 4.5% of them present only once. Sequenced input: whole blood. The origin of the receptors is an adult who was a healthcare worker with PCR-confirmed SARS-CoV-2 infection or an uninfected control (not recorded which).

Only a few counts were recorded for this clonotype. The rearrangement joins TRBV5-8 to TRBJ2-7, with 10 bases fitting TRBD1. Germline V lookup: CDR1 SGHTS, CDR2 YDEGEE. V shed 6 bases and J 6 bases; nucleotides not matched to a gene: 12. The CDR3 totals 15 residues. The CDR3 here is CASNLRTGGLGEQYF. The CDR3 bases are TGTGCCAGCAACCTTCGGACAGGGGGATTAGGCGAGCAGTACTTC.

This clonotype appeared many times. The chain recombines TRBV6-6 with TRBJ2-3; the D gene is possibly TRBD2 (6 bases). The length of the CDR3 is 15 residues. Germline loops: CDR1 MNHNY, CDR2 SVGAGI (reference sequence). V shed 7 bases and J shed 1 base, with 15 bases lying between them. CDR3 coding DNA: TGTGCCAGCACCCCCCCATGGGAGGGCACAGATACGCAGTATTTT. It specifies CASTPPWEGTDTQYF.

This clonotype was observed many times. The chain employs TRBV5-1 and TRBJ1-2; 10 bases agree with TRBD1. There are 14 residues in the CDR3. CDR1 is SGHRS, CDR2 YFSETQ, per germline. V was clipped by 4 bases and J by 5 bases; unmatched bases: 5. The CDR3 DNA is TGCGCCAGCAGCGGGGACAGGGGAATATATGGCTACACCTTC. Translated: CASSGDRGIYGYTF. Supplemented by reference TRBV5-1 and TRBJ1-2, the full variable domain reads KAGVTQTPRYLIKTRGQQVTLSCSPISGHRSVSWYQQTPGQGLQFLFEYFSETQRNKGNFPGRFSGRQFSNSRSEMNVSTLELGDSALYLCASSGDRGIYGYTFGSGTRLTVV.

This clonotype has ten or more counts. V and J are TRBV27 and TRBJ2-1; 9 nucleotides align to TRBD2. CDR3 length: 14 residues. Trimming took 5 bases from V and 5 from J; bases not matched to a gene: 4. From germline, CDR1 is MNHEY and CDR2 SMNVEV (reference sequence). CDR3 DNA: TGTGCCAGCAGTCGACTAGCGGAGGACAATGAGCAGTTCTTC. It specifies CASSRLAEDNEQFF.

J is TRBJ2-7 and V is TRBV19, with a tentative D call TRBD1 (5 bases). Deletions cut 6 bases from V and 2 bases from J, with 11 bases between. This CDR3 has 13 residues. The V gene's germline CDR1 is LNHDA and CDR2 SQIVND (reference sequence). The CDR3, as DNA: TGTGCCAGTAGCAGGGTAGTAACCTACGAGCAGTACTTC. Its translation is CASSRVVTYEQYF.

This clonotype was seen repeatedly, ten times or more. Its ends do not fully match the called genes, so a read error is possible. In DNA form, the CDR3 reads TGTGCCAGCGGCCTTGTGGAAGGAAGGATCTTC. This gives the protein CASGLVEGRIF. The genes are TRBV7-2 and TRBJ2-1; the D is unclear. Germline CDR1 is SGHTA and CDR2 is FQGNSA. This CDR3 comprises 11 residues.

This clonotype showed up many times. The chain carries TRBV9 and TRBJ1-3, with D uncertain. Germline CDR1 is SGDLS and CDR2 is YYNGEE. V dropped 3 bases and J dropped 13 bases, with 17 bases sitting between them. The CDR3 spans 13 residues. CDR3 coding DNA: TGTGCCAGCAGCGCCCAGTCGGTTCCGCCTATATATTTT. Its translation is CASSAQSVPPIYF.

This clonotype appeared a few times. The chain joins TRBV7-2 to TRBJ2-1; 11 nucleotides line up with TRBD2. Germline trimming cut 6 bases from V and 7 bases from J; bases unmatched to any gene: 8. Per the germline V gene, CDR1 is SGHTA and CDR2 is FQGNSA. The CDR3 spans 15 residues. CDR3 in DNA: TGTGCCAGCAGACAACTAGCGGGAGTCGTAAATGAGCAGTTCTTC. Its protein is CASRQLAGVVNEQFF. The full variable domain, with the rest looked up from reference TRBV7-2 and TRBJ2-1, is GAGVSQSPSNKVTEKGKDVELRCDPISGHTALYWYRQSLGQGLEFLIYFQGNSAPDKSGLPSDRFSAERTGGSVSTLTIQRTQQEDSAVYLCASRQLAGVVNEQFFGPGTRLTVL.

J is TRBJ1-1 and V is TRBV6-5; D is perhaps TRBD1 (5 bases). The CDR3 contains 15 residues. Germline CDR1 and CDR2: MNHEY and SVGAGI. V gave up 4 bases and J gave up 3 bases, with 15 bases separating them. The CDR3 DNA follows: TGTGCCAGCAGTTTTATGACTCGGGGCGACACTGAAGCTTTCTTT. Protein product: CASSFMTRGDTEAFF.

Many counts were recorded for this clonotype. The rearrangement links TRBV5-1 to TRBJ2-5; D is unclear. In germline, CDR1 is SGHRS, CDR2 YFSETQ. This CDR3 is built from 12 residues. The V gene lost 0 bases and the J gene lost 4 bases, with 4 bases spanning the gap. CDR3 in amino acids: CASSLETETQYF. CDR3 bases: TGCGCCAGCAGCTTGGAGACAGAGACCCAGTACTTC. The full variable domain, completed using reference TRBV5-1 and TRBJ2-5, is KAGVTQTPRYLIKTRGQQVTLSCSPISGHRSVSWYQQTPGQGLQFLFEYFSETQRNKGNFPGRFSGRQFSNSRSEMNVSTLELGDSALYLCASSLETETQYFGPGTRLLVL.

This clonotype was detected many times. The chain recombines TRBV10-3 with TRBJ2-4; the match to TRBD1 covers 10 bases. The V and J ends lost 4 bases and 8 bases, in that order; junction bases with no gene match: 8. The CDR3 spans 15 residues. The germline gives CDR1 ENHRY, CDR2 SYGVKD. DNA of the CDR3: TGTGCCATCAGTGGTCAAGACAGGGGGCCGGACATTCAGTACTTC. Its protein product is CAISGQDRGPDIQYF.

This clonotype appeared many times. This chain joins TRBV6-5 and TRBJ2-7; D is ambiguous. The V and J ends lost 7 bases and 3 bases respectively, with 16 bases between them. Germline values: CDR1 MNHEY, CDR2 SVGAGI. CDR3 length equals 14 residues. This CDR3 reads CASTTLAGDYEQYF. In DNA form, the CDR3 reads TGTGCCAGCACTACGCTGGCAGGCGACTACGAGCAGTACTTC.

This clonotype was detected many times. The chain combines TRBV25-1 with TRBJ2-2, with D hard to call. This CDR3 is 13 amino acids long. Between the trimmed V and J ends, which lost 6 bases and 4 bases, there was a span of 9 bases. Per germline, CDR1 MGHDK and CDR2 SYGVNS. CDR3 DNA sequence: TGTGCCAGCAGCGAGGAATCCACCGGGGAGCTGTTTTTT. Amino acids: CASSEESTGELFF.

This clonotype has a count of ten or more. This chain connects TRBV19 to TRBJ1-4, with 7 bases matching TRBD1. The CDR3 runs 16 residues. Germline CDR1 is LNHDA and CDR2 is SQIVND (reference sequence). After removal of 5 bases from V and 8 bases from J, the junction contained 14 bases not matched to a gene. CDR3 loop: CASSLGQVPQEEKLFF. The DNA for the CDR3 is TGTGCCAGTAGTCTTGGACAGGTTCCTCAGGAGGAAAAACTGTTTTTT.

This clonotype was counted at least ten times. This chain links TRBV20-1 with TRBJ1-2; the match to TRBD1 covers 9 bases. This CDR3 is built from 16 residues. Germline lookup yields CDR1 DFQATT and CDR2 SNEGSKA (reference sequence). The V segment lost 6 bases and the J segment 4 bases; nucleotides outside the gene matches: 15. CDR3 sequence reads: CSAPDHTGGGGYGYTF. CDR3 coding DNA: TGCAGTGCCCCGGACCACACAGGGGGCGGAGGCTATGGCTACACCTTC.

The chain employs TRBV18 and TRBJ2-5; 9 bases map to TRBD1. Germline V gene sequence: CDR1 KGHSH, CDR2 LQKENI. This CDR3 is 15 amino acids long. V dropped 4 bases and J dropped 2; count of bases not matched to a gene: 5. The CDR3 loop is CASSLNGQGQETQYF. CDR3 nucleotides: TGTGCCAGCTCACTCAATGGACAGGGGCAAGAGACCCAGTACTTC. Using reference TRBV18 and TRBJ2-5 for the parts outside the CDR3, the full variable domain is NAGVMQNPRHLVRRRGQEARLRCSPMKGHSHVYWYRQLPEEGLKFMVYLQKENIIDESGMPKERFSAEFPKEGPSILRIQQVVRGDSAAYFCASSLNGQGQETQYFGPGTRLLVL.

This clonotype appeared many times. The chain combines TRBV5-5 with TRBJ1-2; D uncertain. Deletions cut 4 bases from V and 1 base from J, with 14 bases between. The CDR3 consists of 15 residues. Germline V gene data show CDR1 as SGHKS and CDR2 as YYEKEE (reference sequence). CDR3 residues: CASSRSGGLNYGYTF. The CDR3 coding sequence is TGTGCCAGCAGCCGGTCGGGAGGGCTTAACTATGGCTACACCTTC.

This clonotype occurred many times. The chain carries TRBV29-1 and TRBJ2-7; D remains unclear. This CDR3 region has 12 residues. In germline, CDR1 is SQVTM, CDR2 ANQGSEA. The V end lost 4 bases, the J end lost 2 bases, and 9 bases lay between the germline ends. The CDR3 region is CSVASLPYEQYF. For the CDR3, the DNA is TGCAGCGTTGCCTCATTGCCCTACGAGCAGTACTTC.

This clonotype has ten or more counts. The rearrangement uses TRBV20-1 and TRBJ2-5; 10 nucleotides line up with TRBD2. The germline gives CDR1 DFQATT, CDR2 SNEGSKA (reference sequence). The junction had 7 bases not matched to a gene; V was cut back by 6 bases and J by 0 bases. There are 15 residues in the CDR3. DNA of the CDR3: TGCAGTGCCAGACTAGCGGGTATGAACCAAGAGACCCAGTACTTC. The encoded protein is CSARLAGMNQETQYF.

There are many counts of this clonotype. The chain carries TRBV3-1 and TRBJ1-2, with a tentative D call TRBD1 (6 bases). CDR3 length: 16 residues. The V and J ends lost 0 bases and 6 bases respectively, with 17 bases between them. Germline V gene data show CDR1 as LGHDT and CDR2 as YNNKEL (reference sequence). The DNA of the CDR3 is TGTGCCAGCAGCCAAGATGCTACGGGGGCGCGGGATGGCTACACCTTC. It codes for CASSQDATGARDGYTF.

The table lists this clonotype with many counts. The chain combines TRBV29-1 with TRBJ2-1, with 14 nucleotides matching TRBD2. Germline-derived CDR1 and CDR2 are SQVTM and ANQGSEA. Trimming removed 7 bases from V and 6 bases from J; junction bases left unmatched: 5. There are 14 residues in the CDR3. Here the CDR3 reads CSGQTSGRANEQFF. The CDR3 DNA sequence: TGCAGCGGACAGACTAGCGGGAGGGCCAATGAGCAGTTCTTC.